The 21 T cell receptor beta chains below come from one sample, sequenced in a study of identical twins. MiXCR was run by TCRdb on the 5' RACE reads, yielding one entry per CDR3 protein. The sample includes 200,000 to 250,000 distinct CDR3 sequences, roughly 7% seen only once; the top ten take roughly 3.9%. This sample also belongs to another study, concerning yellow fever vaccine responses in identical twins.

The specimen sequenced was memory (CD45RO+) T cells sorted from blood. The receptors were gathered from a woman aged 18-29 years in good health.

This rearrangement joins TRBV7-2 to TRBJ2-7; D call uncertain. The V and J ends lost 5 bases and 7 bases respectively, with 15 bases between them. From germline, CDR1 is SGHTA and CDR2 FQGNSA. The CDR3 length is 13 residues. As DNA, the CDR3 is TGTGCCAGCAGCCCCGGCCCAAGGTCGGAGCAGTACTTC. Amino acid sequence: CASSPGPRSEQYF.

The chain uses TRBV6-4 and TRBJ2-2; D call uncertain. This CDR3 region has 13 residues. The V end was cut by 8 bases, the J end by 7 bases, with 14 bases between. Germline V gene lookup returns CDR1 MRHNA and CDR2 SNTAGT. CDR3 bases: TGTGCCAGCCGAGAACGTTTGGGCGGGGAGCTGTTTTTT. Encoded protein: CASRERLGGELFF.

V and J are TRBV6-4 and TRBJ2-1; 10 bases are a match to TRBD1. V shed 6 bases and J 7 bases; nucleotides not matched to a gene: 6. From germline, CDR1 is MRHNA and CDR2 SNTAGT. This CDR3 spans 14 amino acids. CDR3 residues: CASSEGQGQNEQFF. The CDR3 DNA follows: TGTGCCAGCAGCGAGGGACAGGGGCAAAATGAGCAGTTCTTC.

V is TRBV7-8 and J is TRBJ2-5; the D gene is possibly TRBD2 (6 bases). Germline CDR1 is SGHVS and CDR2 is FQNEAQ. V was cut by 8 bases and J by 2 bases, with 9 bases left in between. The length of the CDR3 is 12 residues. In nucleotides, the CDR3 is TGTGCCAGCCGGGACTTACAAGAGACCCAGTACTTC. Translating gives CASRDLQETQYF.

This clonotype was counted many times. The chain carries TRBV5-1 and TRBJ1-6, with 9 bases fitting TRBD1. Germline V CDR1 and CDR2: SGHRS, YFSETQ. The CDR3 extends over 14 amino acids. V shed 4 bases and J 10 bases; nucleotides not matched to a gene: 6. CDR3 sequence reads: CASSPDRGSSPLHF. The CDR3 DNA reads as TGCGCCAGCAGCCCGGACAGGGGAAGCTCACCCCTCCACTTT.

The rearrangement uses TRBV3-1 and TRBJ2-6; perhaps D is TRBD1 or TRBD2 (5 bases each). The CDR3 runs to 15 residues. V dropped 2 bases and J dropped 2 bases, with 7 bases sitting between them. Germline-derived CDR1 and CDR2 are LGHDT and YNNKEL (reference sequence). The CDR3 is CASSQRGAGANVLTF. The CDR3, as DNA: TGTGCCAGCAGCCAAAGAGGGGCTGGGGCCAACGTCCTGACTTTC.

This clonotype was recorded a few times. The chain recombines TRBV15 with TRBJ2-2, with 9 bases fitting TRBD1. The CDR3 sequence is 14 residues long. Looked up from germline, CDR1 is LNHNV and CDR2 is YYDKDF (reference sequence). V lost 5 bases to trimming and J lost 6 bases; unmatched junction nucleotides: 4. DNA of the CDR3: TGTGCCACCAGCGCGGGACAGGGAGCCGGGGAGCTGTTTTTT. It yields the protein CATSAGQGAGELFF. Full variable domain (rest looked up from reference TRBV15 and TRBJ2-2): DAMVIQNPRYQVTQFGKPVTLSCSQTLNHNVMYWYQQKSSQAPKLLFHYYDKDFNNEADTPDNFQSRRPNTSFCFLDIRSPGLGDTAMYLCATSAGQGAGELFFGEGSRLTVL.

At least ten counts were recorded for this clonotype. V is TRBV12-3 or TRBV12-4 and J is TRBJ2-5; 7 positions match TRBD1. The CDR3 sequence is 13 residues long. V trimming: 6 bases; J trimming: 5 bases; junction bases outside the gene matches: 6. CDR3 DNA: TGTGCCAGCAGCCGAGGGGGCTTGGAGACCCAGTACTTC. Protein product: CASSRGGLETQYF.

This clonotype was observed once. With a much larger clone just one base away, this may be a read error. The chain joins TRBV3-1 to TRBJ2-7, with D tentatively TRBD1 (5 bases). V lost 1 base and J 9 bases, leaving 19 bases between the germline ends. CDR1 and CDR2 (germline): LGHDT, YNNKEL (reference sequence). This CDR3 has 15 amino acids. The CDR3 protein is CASSQGLSNWGGQYF. CDR3 sequence (DNA): TGTGCCAGCAGCCAAGGTCTGTCTAACTGGGGCGGGCAGTACTTC.

This clonotype was seen more than once but under ten times. The gene calls are TRBV2 and TRBJ1-5, with D maybe TRBD1 (6 bases). Trimming shortened V by 4 bases and J by 4 bases, and 14 bases separated the two germline ends. The CDR3 is 15 residues long. Germline-derived CDR1 and CDR2 are SNHLY and FYNNEI. This CDR3 reads CASSALEGGNQPQHF. The CDR3 DNA reads as TGTGCCAGCAGTGCCCTGGAAGGGGGGAATCAGCCCCAGCATTTT.

The rearrangement links TRBV7-2 to TRBJ2-2; tentative D call: TRBD2 (6 bases). This CDR3 contains 15 residues. Germline V gene data show CDR1 as SGHTA and CDR2 as FQGNSA. The V end lost 3 bases, the J end lost 0 bases, and 8 bases lay between the germline ends. The CDR3, as DNA: TGTGCCAGCAGCTTCTCTAGCGCGAACACCGGGGAGCTGTTTTTT. Translating it yields CASSFSSANTGELFF.

The chain combines TRBV12-3 or TRBV12-4 with TRBJ1-4; D unclear. V was shortened by 6 bases and J by 0 bases, with 8 bases between the two germline ends. This CDR3 has 14 amino acids. The CDR3 spells CASSRGTTNEKLFF. The CDR3 nucleotides are TGTGCCAGCAGCCGAGGGACAACTAATGAAAAACTGTTTTTT.

The gene calls are TRBV14 and TRBJ2-5; 11 positions agree with TRBD2. This CDR3 is 17 amino acids long. Trimming removed 1 base from V and 2 bases from J; junction bases left unmatched: 6. The germline CDR1 and CDR2 sequences are SGHDN and FVKESK. The DNA of the CDR3 is TGTGCCAGCAGCCAAGGGGTCACTAGCGGGGGACAAGAGACCCAGTACTTC. It yields the protein CASSQGVTSGGQETQYF. Full variable domain (outside the CDR3, taken from reference TRBV14 and TRBJ2-5): EAGVTQFPSHSVIEKGQTVTLRCDPISGHDNLYWYRRVMGKEIKFLLHFVKESKQDESGMPNNRFLAERTGGTYSTLKVQPAELEDSGVYFCASSQGVTSGGQETQYFGPGTRLLVL.

This clonotype has just a few counts. The chain combines TRBV5-1 with TRBJ2-5; 8 nucleotides line up with TRBD2. The CDR3 runs to 16 residues. The V gene's germline CDR1 is SGHRS and CDR2 YFSETQ. V lost 0 bases to trimming and J lost 5 bases; unmatched junction nucleotides: 9. The CDR3 coding sequence is TGCGCCAGCAGCTTGGCAGGGACTAGTAAGATTGAGACCCAGTACTTC. Translation gives CASSLAGTSKIETQYF. The variable domain in full, with the rest retrieved from reference TRBV5-1 and TRBJ2-5, is KAGVTQTPRYLIKTRGQQVTLSCSPISGHRSVSWYQQTPGQGLQFLFEYFSETQRNKGNFPGRFSGRQFSNSRSEMNVSTLELGDSALYLCASSLAGTSKIETQYFGPGTRLLVL.

Only a few counts were recorded for this clonotype. V usage is TRBV20-1 and J usage is TRBJ2-1, with TRBD2 matching 14 bases. V dropped 6 bases and J dropped 3; count of bases not matched to a gene: 4. CDR3 size: 15 residues. Germline V lookup: CDR1 DFQATT, CDR2 SNEGSKA (reference sequence). CDR3 sequence: CSAPTSGGVYNEQFF. CDR3 in DNA: TGCAGTGCACCGACTAGCGGGGGGGTCTACAATGAGCAGTTCTTC.

The rearrangement joins TRBV6-1 to TRBJ2-5; D might be TRBD2 (6 bases). Looked up from germline, CDR1 is MNHNS and CDR2 is SASEGT. V lost 1 base to trimming and J lost 4 bases, with 13 bases between them. The CDR3 runs to 15 residues. CDR3 in amino acids: CASSEDVRGTETQYF. The CDR3, as DNA: TGTGCCAGCAGTGAAGACGTCCGGGGGACAGAGACCCAGTACTTC.

The chain employs TRBV5-6 and TRBJ1-6; D ambiguous. Germline V gene sequence: CDR1 SGHDT, CDR2 YYEEEE. This CDR3 has 14 residues. V lost 2 bases and J 7 bases, leaving 10 bases between the germline ends. CDR3 sequence (DNA): TGTGCCAGCAGCTTCCGGGAAGGGAATTCACCCCTCCACTTT. Protein sequence: CASSFREGNSPLHF.

This clonotype has more than one count but fewer than ten. The chain combines TRBV19 with TRBJ1-2, with D unresolved. CDR3 length: 14 residues. Germline assignment: CDR1 LNHDA and CDR2 SQIVND (reference sequence). V lost 7 bases to trimming and J lost 2 bases, with 14 bases between them. The CDR3 nucleotides are TGTGCCAGTACCCACTTAGGGTCCAACTATGGCTACACCTTC. Translated, it gives CASTHLGSNYGYTF.

The V gene is TRBV6-2 or TRBV6-3, the J gene TRBJ1-1; D is unresolved. The V gene's germline CDR1 is MNHEY and CDR2 SVGEGT. The V and J ends lost 7 bases and 1 base respectively, with 10 bases between them. The CDR3 sequence is 13 residues long. The CDR3 sequence is CASKWVWNTEAFF. CDR3 in DNA: TGTGCCAGCAAATGGGTTTGGAACACTGAAGCTTTCTTT.

The V call is TRBV19, the J call TRBJ2-1; TRBD2 aligns across 8 bases. Per the germline V gene, CDR1 is LNHDA and CDR2 is SQIVND (reference sequence). Unmatched junction bases numbered 12, after V lost 5 bases and J lost 9 bases. The CDR3 is 15 residues long. CDR3 amino acids: CASSGTGTRVGEQFF. The CDR3 region has the DNA TGTGCCAGTAGTGGGACCGGGACTAGAGTCGGTGAGCAGTTCTTC. The full variable domain, with the rest looked up from reference TRBV19 and TRBJ2-1, is DGGITQSPKYLFRKEGQNVTLSCEQNLNHDAMYWYRQDPGQGLRLIYYSQIVNDFQKGDIAEGYSVSREKKESFPLTVTSAQKNPTAFYLCASSGTGTRVGEQFFGPGTRLTVL.

This clonotype was seen repeatedly, ten times or more. V is TRBV3-1 and J is TRBJ2-5; either TRBD1 or TRBD2 may fit D (6 bases each). Trimming took 2 bases from V and 1 from J, leaving 14 bases between them. This CDR3 comprises 16 residues. Germline lookup yields CDR1 LGHDT and CDR2 YNNKEL (reference sequence). CDR3 nucleotide sequence: TGTGCCAGCAGCCAATTCGACGGGGGCCCCCAAGAGACCCAGTACTTC. Its protein product is CASSQFDGGPQETQYF.